These T cell receptor beta chains were read from a single sample in a study of response to subunit inactivated influenza vaccine. TCRdb fed the RT-PCR reads into MiXCR, producing one record per CDR3 protein. Of over 400,000 distinct CDR3 sequences detected, about a tenth appear once; the ten largest clones hold 9.5% to 15%. Source: PBMCs from blood, taken roughly 46 days after vaccination. These receptors were taken from a middle-aged man who received an inactivated influenza vaccine. The CDR3 runs from the conserved cysteine through the conserved F or W. Each record gives: V gene, CDR3 length, clone size, CDR3 protein. Rows give clone size only sometimes, using once, few, many, or a class for an expanded clone.

>TRBV29-1|13|few
CSVENYRSNEQFF
>TRBV7-2|12|.
CASSLRGIGYTF
>TRBV6-1|15|few
CASSPSGGPGETQYF
>TRBV12-3/TRBV12-4|14|many
CASSFITRDNEQFF
>TRBV6-1|16|many
CASSSGLGRVMREQYF
>TRBV9|14|few
CASSPSPGRDEQYF
>TRBV12-3/TRBV12-4|12|once
CASRKPKNEQFF
>TRBV6-5|16|.
CASSYTPMTAYYGYTF
>TRBV6-2/TRBV6-3|13|few
CASNENGDNEQFF
>TRBV11-2|12|many
CASSSGATEAFF
>TRBV28|15|.
CASNSPGAPSTEAFF
>TRBV12-3/TRBV12-4|14|few
CASRLGQGGRPQHF
>TRBV4-1|13|.
CASSLTNNEKLFF
>TRBV18|17|.
CASSPGLAGGRFYEQYF
>TRBV12-3/TRBV12-4|15|few
CASSLDGAGTDTQYF
>TRBV4-2|15|.
CASSHTPTGNTEAFF
>TRBV12-3/TRBV12-4|15|many
CASSWGRGDYNEQFF
>TRBV7-9|15|.
CASSLRTGDTGELFF
>TRBV15|15|.
CATSGGLAEYNEQFF
>TRBV6-2/TRBV6-3|13|few
CASSYSGYYEQYF
>TRBV10-2|16|few
CASSELSGDNPGELFF
>TRBV4-2|14|.
CASSQAGGSTEAFF
>TRBV5-1|15|few
CASSLDNPSQETQYF
>TRBV15|13|few
CATSKGGTDTQYF
>TRBV3-1|19|.
CASSQDSASGRAKLNEQYF
>TRBV4-1|14|few
CASSQDLSGYEQYF
>TRBV13|16|few
CASSHTTSGRINEQFF
>TRBV20-1|14|few
CTCGTSTSGNIQYF
>TRBV5-1|13|few
CASRFGGDDEQYF
>TRBV29-1|12|.
CSARLGETEAFF
>TRBV6-5|13|many
CASSYKDRFEQFF
>TRBV5-1|14|.
CASSLASGGTEAFF
>TRBV4-1|13|.
CASSHGLAGGHVF
>TRBV12-3/TRBV12-4|14|many
CASSAGTATDTQYF
>TRBV5-5|16|many
CASSLLKRNMNTEAFF
>TRBV11-2|20|.
CASSRSVGRDGRLLSYEQYF
>TRBV4-2|14|few
CASSQVLRNTEAFF
>TRBV5-1|16|many
CASSLARDRGLYEQYF
>TRBV5-1|17|many
CASSLARTSGSYNEQFF
>TRBV3-1|14|few
CASSGNEGRSPLHF